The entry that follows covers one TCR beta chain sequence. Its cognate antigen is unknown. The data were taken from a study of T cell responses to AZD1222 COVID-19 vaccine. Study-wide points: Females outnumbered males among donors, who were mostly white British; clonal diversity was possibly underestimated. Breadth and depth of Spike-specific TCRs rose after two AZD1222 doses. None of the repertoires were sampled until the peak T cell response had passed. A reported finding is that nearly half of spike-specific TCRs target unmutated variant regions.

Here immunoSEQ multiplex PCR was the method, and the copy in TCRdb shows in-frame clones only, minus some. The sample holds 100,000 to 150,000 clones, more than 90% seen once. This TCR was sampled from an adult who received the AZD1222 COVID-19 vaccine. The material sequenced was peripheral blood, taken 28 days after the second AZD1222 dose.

The CDR3 loop reads CASSLATGGNEQYF. Here the CDR3 DNA reads TGTGCCAGCAGCTTAGCGACAGGGGGCAACGAGCAGTACTTC. The V call is TRBV7-2, the J call TRBJ2-7; 10 positions agree with TRBD1. J was trimmed by 5 bases and V by 0 bases; bases with no gene match: 1. Germline V lookup: CDR1 SGHTA, CDR2 FQGNSA. The CDR3 is made up of 14 amino acids.